This T cell receptor beta chain originates from a study of early T cells in non-severe SARS-CoV-2 infection. Study results and limitations: In VDJdb matching, anti-spike CD8 responses were favored while private and CD4 specificities went missing.

Individual cDNA molecules received unique molecular identifiers during library preparation. Each CDR3 protein gets one entry after TCRdb re-called the 5' RACE reads with MiXCR. The table lists roughly 58,000 distinct CDR3 sequences, roughly an eighth of them singletons. Trimming removed 11 bases from V and 0 bases from J, with 11 bases in between. The CDR3 loop spans 12 amino acids. CDR1 is SNHLY and CDR2 is FYNNEI in the germline V gene. This clonotype was counted many times. Its specificity is not known. The TCR comes from an adult who was a healthcare worker with PCR-confirmed SARS-CoV-2 infection or an uninfected control (not recorded which). The chain uses TRBV2 and TRBJ2-7; the D gene is possibly TRBD1 (6 bases). The material sequenced was whole blood. The CDR3: CAGLDSSYEQYF. The DNA for the CDR3 is TGTGCCGGACTGGACAGCTCCTACGAGCAGTACTTC.